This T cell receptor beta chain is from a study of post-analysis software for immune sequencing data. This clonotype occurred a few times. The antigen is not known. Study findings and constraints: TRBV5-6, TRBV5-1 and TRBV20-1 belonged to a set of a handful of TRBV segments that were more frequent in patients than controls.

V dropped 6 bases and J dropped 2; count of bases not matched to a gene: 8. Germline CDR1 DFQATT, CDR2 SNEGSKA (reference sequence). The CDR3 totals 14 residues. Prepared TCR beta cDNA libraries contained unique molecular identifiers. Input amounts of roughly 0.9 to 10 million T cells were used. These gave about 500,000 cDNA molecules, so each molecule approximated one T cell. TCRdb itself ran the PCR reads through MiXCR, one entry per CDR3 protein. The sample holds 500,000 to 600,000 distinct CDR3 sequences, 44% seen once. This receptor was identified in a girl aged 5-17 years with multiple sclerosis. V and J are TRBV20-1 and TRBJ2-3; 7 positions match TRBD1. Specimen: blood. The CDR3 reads CSAPQGWATDTQYF. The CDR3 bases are TGCAGTGCCCCACAGGGGTGGGCCACAGATACGCAGTATTTT.